The T cell receptor (beta chain) under discussion was sequenced for a study of T cell responses to AZD1222 COVID-19 vaccine. The CDR3 has 15 amino acids. The V end was cut by 0 bases, the J end by 8 bases, with 11 bases between. Germline loops: CDR1 MNHEY, CDR2 SVGAGI. Method: immunoSEQ multiplex PCR; TCRdb's copy keeps in-frame clones and lacks some. The sample lists 150,000 to 200,000 clones; 80% to 90% were seen once. The TCR comes from an adult in good health. The genes are TRBV6-5 and TRBJ1-6, with a tentative D call TRBD1 (5 bases). Material: peripheral blood, obtained on day 0 of MenACWY control vaccination. DNA for the CDR3: TGTGCCAGCAGTTACTCGTACAGGAGTGATTCACCCCTCCACTTT. Translated, it gives CASSYSYRSDSPLHF.